The next 20 T cell receptor beta chains were all read from a single sample in a study of radiation and T cells in renal cell carcinoma. Time point defined: blood 4 weeks post-SBRT, at nephrectomy. The treatment is: 15 Gy SBRT to primary tumor, nephrectomy 4 weeks later. Sequencing was performed with immunoSEQ multiplex PCR; in TCRdb, only in-frame clones are kept and a portion is missing. The table lists 60,000 to 75,000 clones, more than 60% of them singletons, with approximately 6.8% in the top ten. This sample comprised blood, obtained from a patient whose treatment included radiotherapy and nephrectomy. The receptors shown here come from a man aged 55-75 years with renal cell carcinoma.

The V gene is TRBV21-1, the J gene TRBJ1-2. TRBV21-1 is given as a pseudogene. CDR3 length: 13 amino acids. CDR3 sequence reads: CASSTPPGRGYTF. CDR3 DNA: TGTGCCAGCAGCACGCCTCCAGGGAGGGGCTACACCTTC.

The CDR3 protein is CASSLAGGYTEAFF. Written as DNA, the CDR3 is TGCGCCAGCAGCTTGGCCGGAGGTTACACTGAAGCTTTCTTT. The genes are TRBV5-1 and TRBJ1-1; no definite D call. Germline CDR1 and CDR2: SGHRS and YFSETQ. The V gene lost 0 bases and the J gene lost 3 bases, with 9 bases spanning the gap. This CDR3 comprises 14 residues. The whole variable domain, remainder taken from reference TRBV5-1 and TRBJ1-1, is KAGVTQTPRYLIKTRGQQVTLSCSPISGHRSVSWYQQTPGQGLQFLFEYFSETQRNKGNFPGRFSGRQFSNSRSEMNVSTLELGDSALYLCASSLAGGYTEAFFGQGTRLTVV.

The chain couples TRBV4-3 to TRBJ1-4; no firm D call. The CDR3 runs 16 residues. Trimming cost V 0 bases and J 4 bases, with 12 bases left between them. Germline V gene sequence: CDR1 LGHNA, CDR2 YSLEER. The CDR3 DNA reads TGCGCCAGCAGCCAAGATATTGGGGAATTTAATGAAAAACTGTTTTTT. It specifies CASSQDIGEFNEKLFF.

V and J are TRBV6-5 and TRBJ1-2; TRBD1 aligns across 7 bases. In germline, CDR1 is MNHEY, CDR2 SVGAGI. The length of the CDR3 is 14 residues. Trimming cost V 5 bases and J 6 bases; bases outside gene matches: 9. The CDR3 coding sequence is TGTGCCAGCAGTGACCAACAGGGGTTAGATGGCTACACCTTC. Translated, it gives CASSDQQGLDGYTF.

The J gene is TRBJ1-4, the V gene TRBV28; TRBD1 might be the D (5 bases). The CDR3 length is 13 residues. Germline lookup yields CDR1 MDHEN and CDR2 SYDVKM. The V end was cut by 5 bases, the J end by 12 bases, with 16 bases between. CDR3 residues: CASSLPQGRELFF. CDR3 sequence (DNA): TGTGCCAGCAGTCTCCCCCAGGGCCGTGAACTGTTTTTT.

The J gene is TRBJ2-5, the V gene TRBV10-1, with 7 bases fitting TRBD1. In germline, CDR1 is WNHNN, CDR2 SYGVQD (reference sequence). V lost 6 bases, J lost 5 bases, and 9 bases stayed unmatched. The CDR3 is 14 amino acids. This CDR3 is CASRYDRERETQYF. CDR3 in DNA: TGCGCCAGCAGATATGACAGGGAGAGGGAGACCCAGTACTTC.

A remark on this clone: The junction departs from germline at one end; a sequencing error may be responsible. CDR3: CANSQGPPPEETQYF. CDR3 DNA sequence: TGTGCCAACAGTCAGGGACCTCCCCCCGAAGAGACCCAGTACTTC. V is TRBV6-4 and J is TRBJ2-5; D may be TRBD1 or TRBD2 (5 bases each). Per the germline V gene, CDR1 is MRHNA and CDR2 is SNTAGT. The CDR3 has 15 residues.

The rearrangement links TRBV7-9 to TRBJ1-1; 9 bases are a match to TRBD1. Germline V lookup: CDR1 SEHNR, CDR2 FQNEAQ (reference sequence). The trim removed 5 bases at V and 1 base at J, leaving 5 bases unmatched. CDR3 length: 15 residues. The CDR3 sequence is CASSARTGENTEAFF. CDR3 in DNA: TGTGCCAGCAGCGCCCGGACAGGGGAGAACACTGAAGCTTTCTTT.

The chain uses TRBV19 and TRBJ2-7; TRBD1 aligns across 7 bases. The V and J ends lost 5 bases and 4 bases, in that order; junction bases with no gene match: 11. This CDR3 region has 15 residues. Germline V gene sequence: CDR1 LNHDA, CDR2 SQIVND (reference sequence). CDR3 amino acids: CASSGFGTAVYEQYF. The CDR3 DNA sequence: TGTGCCAGTAGTGGCTTTGGGACAGCCGTTTACGAGCAGTACTTC.

CDR3 residues: CASNPSAGAYEQYF. CDR3 sequence (DNA): TGTGCCAGCAATCCGTCGGCGGGGGCCTACGAGCAGTACTTC. The chain uses TRBV6-5 and TRBJ2-7, with TRBD2 identical over 7 bases. Germline lookup yields CDR1 MNHEY and CDR2 SVGAGI. V dropped 7 bases and J dropped 2; count of bases not matched to a gene: 8. This CDR3 region has 14 residues.

The J gene is TRBJ2-7, the V gene TRBV4-1, with a weak D call TRBD1 (5 bases). Germline loops: CDR1 MGHRA, CDR2 YSYEKL. The CDR3 loop spans 16 amino acids. Between the trimmed V and J ends, which lost 0 bases and 6 bases, there was a span of 18 bases. CDR3: CASSQDWIRSGIEQYF. CDR3 bases: TGCGCCAGCAGCCAAGATTGGATAAGGTCAGGGATCGAGCAGTACTTC.

This clone was observed a handful of times. The chain joins TRBV5-5 to TRBJ1-6; 7 bases are shared with TRBD1. CDR3 length equals 16 residues. Germline V lookup: CDR1 SGHKS, CDR2 YYEKEE (reference sequence). The V segment lost 1 base and the J segment 13 bases; nucleotides outside the gene matches: 14. The CDR3 nucleotides are TGTGCCAGCAGCTTGACCCCGGGACAGCCGGCGTGGCCCCTCCACTTT. Its protein product is CASSLTPGQPAWPLHF.

This chain uses TRBV5-5 with TRBJ1-2; D uncertain. Trimming took 0 bases from V and 3 from J, leaving 6 bases between them. CDR1 SGHKS and CDR2 YYEKEE come from the germline V gene (reference sequence). CDR3 size: 13 residues. CDR3 protein: CASSLAGDYGYTF. The CDR3 nucleotides are TGTGCCAGCAGCTTGGCCGGGGACTATGGCTACACCTTC.

This chain uses TRBV5-1 with TRBJ2-3, with TRBD1 as a possible D gene (6 bases). The V end was cut by 4 bases, the J end by 2 bases, with 11 bases between. CDR1 is SGHRS and CDR2 is YFSETQ in the germline V gene. The CDR3 contains 14 residues. CDR3 region: CASSRQEITDTQYF. The DNA for the CDR3 is TGCGCCAGCAGCCGACAGGAGATCACAGATACGCAGTATTTT.

The chain employs TRBV7-2 and TRBJ2-5; TRBD1 agrees at 8 bases. The CDR3 is 13 amino acids. The J segment lost 6 bases and the V segment lost 2 bases, leaving 2 bases of the junction unmatched. Looked up from germline, CDR1 is SGHTA and CDR2 is FQGNSA. CDR3 amino acids: CASSLQGAKTQYF. The CDR3 nucleotides read TGTGCCAGCAGCTTACAGGGGGCGAAGACCCAGTACTTC.

This clone has a single count. The rearrangement links TRBV6-5 to TRBJ2-1; 7 bases align to TRBD2. The length of the CDR3 is 15 residues. With 5 bases clipped from V and 4 bases from J, the junction kept 8 bases outside the gene matches. CDR1 and CDR2 from the germline V gene are MNHEY and SVGAGI. The CDR3 DNA reads TGTGCCAGCAGTCGTCAGGGAGGGGCTTACAATGAGCAGTTCTTC. This sequence encodes CASSRQGGAYNEQFF.

The chain employs TRBV13 and TRBJ1-6; D might be TRBD1 (5 bases). Between the trimmed V and J ends, which lost 5 bases and 2 bases, there was a span of 16 bases. From germline, CDR1 is PRHDT and CDR2 FYEKMQ (reference sequence). CDR3 length equals 17 residues. The CDR3, as DNA: TGTGCCAGCAGCCAACCGGGTGGGGCAGCCTATAATTCACCCCTCCACTTT. Its translation: CASSQPGGAAYNSPLHF.

The chain uses TRBV7-3 and TRBJ2-1; D is uncertain. Per the germline V gene, CDR1 is SGHTA and CDR2 is FQGTGA. V was clipped by 0 bases and J by 0 bases, with 3 bases between them. The CDR3 totals 14 residues. The CDR3 DNA sequence: TGTGCCAGCAGCTTAACTAGCTCCTACAATGAGCAGTTCTTC. This encodes CASSLTSSYNEQFF.

The V gene is TRBV2, the J gene TRBJ2-2; 9 bases agree with TRBD1. The V segment lost 5 bases and the J segment 0 bases; nucleotides outside the gene matches: 7. Germline CDR1 is SNHLY and CDR2 is FYNNEI. The CDR3 totals 17 residues. The CDR3 bases are TGTGCCAGCAGTCGACAAAGACAGGGGGCGAACACCGGGGAGCTGTTTTTT. Translating gives CASSRQRQGANTGELFF.

The table lists this clone with a few counts. The rearrangement joins TRBV15 to TRBJ1-1; D ambiguous. This CDR3 spans 12 amino acids. Germline lookup yields CDR1 LNHNV and CDR2 YYDKDF (reference sequence). Trimming stripped 4 bases from V and 10 bases from J, with 13 bases between. The CDR3 reads CATSTDGFGAFF. CDR3 nucleotides: TGTGCCACCAGCACCGATGGATTCGGAGCTTTCTTT.